The rows below give T cell receptor beta chains drawn from one sample of a study of type 1 and type 2 diabetes patients. TCRdb analysed the multiplex PCR reads with MiXCR anew, one entry per CDR3 protein. This sample carries about 270,000 distinct CDR3 sequences, 40% to 50% of them seen once, and the ten largest clones take roughly 13%. The sequenced sample consisted of peripheral blood mononuclear cells (PBMCs). These TCRs come from a man aged 18 to 29 with type 2 diabetes. Each CDR3 is given with its conserved first and last residue. A D gene is named only where the DNA matches it firmly. Some rows have no size entry. The others give once, few or many, or a class for an expanded clone.

cdr3_nt	cdr3_aa	v_call	j_call	clone_size	d_call
TGTGCCAGCAGCTATGGAGGGGGAAGGGGCCAGCCCCAGCATTTT	CASSYGGGRGQPQHF	TRBV7-8	TRBJ1-5	NA	NA
TGTGCCAGCAGTTCCCTACTCGGACAGAATAATTCACCCCTCCACTTT	CASSSLLGQNNSPLHF	TRBV28	TRBJ1-6	NA	NA
TGCGTCAGCAGTGAGCTCCGACACACAGATACGCAGTATTTT	CVSSELRHTDTQYF	TRBV10-1	TRBJ2-3	NA	NA
TGTGCCAGCAGCTTAAGGACAGGGTTCTCTCTGGGCGGGGCCAACGTCCTGACTTTC	CASSLRTGFSLGGANVLTF	TRBV7-2	TRBJ2-6	few	TRBD1
TGTGCCAGTAGTATAGTGGGGGATGGCTACACCTTC	CASSIVGDGYTF	TRBV19	TRBJ1-2	few	NA
TGCGCCAGCAGCCACACAACCGTAATGAAGGAAAAACTGTTTTTT	CASSHTTVMKEKLFF	TRBV4-1	TRBJ1-4	few	NA
TGTGCCAGCAGCTTACCGGACAGAATAGCTGAAGCTTTCTTT	CASSLPDRIAEAFF	TRBV7-2	TRBJ1-1	NA	NA
TGTGCCAGCAGTGAATTAAGGGAGACAGAGACTGGAGACACCATATATTTT	CASSELRETETGDTIYF	TRBV25-1	TRBJ1-3	NA	NA
TGTGCCAGCAGCTCCCCTATCGCTAGCGGGCAAGAGACCCAGTACTTC	CASSSPIASGQETQYF	TRBV7-9	TRBJ2-5	NA	TRBD2
TGTGCCAGCAGTTTTGGCCAGGACTATGGCTACACCTTC	CASSFGQDYGYTF	TRBV27	TRBJ1-2	few	NA
TGTGCCAGCAGCTTAAACATTCTAAGTGAAGCTTTCTTT	CASSLNILSEAFF	TRBV7-2	TRBJ1-1	few	NA
TGTGCCTGGAGGGACACGAACACTGAAGCTTTCTTT	CAWRDTNTEAFF	TRBV30	TRBJ1-1	NA	NA
TGTGCCTGGAGTGTACCTAGTGGGAACCAGCCCCAGCATTTT	CAWSVPSGNQPQHF	TRBV30	TRBJ1-5	few	NA
TGCGCCAGCAGCTTAACTAGTAACCAAGAGACCCAGTACTTC	CASSLTSNQETQYF	TRBV5-1	TRBJ2-5	NA	NA
TGTGCCTGGACGCCCGGGGGGAGAAACACTGAAGCTTTCTTT	CAWTPGGRNTEAFF	TRBV30	TRBJ1-1	NA	NA
TGTGCCAGCAGCCAACAAGGCGGGCAGGGGACCCAGTACTTC	CASSQQGGQGTQYF	TRBV13	TRBJ2-5	once	NA
TGTGCCAGCACTAATCTCCGTCCGCGGGGGACCTACGAGCAGTACTTC	CASTNLRPRGTYEQYF	TRBV6-1	TRBJ2-7	NA	TRBD2
TGCGCCAGCAGAGAGGGACAGGGGGCGACTGAAGCTTTCTTT	CASREGQGATEAFF	TRBV10-2	TRBJ1-1	few	TRBD1
TGTGCCAGCAGTTTACGGCCCGCGGGATGGACGGATTATAATTCACCCCTCCACTTT	CASSLRPAGWTDYNSPLHF	TRBV12-3/TRBV12-4	TRBJ1-6	NA	NA
TGCAGTGCTAGAGATCCGGCGGGGAACACTGAAGCTTTCTTT	CSARDPAGNTEAFF	TRBV20-1	TRBJ1-1	NA	NA
TGCGCCAGTATTCAGAGAGGCATGAACACTGAAGCTTTCTTT	CASIQRGMNTEAFF	TRBV19	TRBJ1-1	NA	NA
TGTGCCATCAGTGAGGGGTATAGCAATCAGCCCCAGCATTTT	CAISEGYSNQPQHF	TRBV10-3	TRBJ1-5	NA	NA
TGTGCCAGCAGCTTAGCTCTCCCAGGGGCCGATGGCTACACCTTC	CASSLALPGADGYTF	TRBV7-2	TRBJ1-2	many	NA
TGTGCCAGCAGCTTAAGGTCGGGACAGGTATACGAGCAGTACTTC	CASSLRSGQVYEQYF	TRBV11-3	TRBJ2-7	NA	TRBD1
TGTGCCAGTATCCTCCCCGAGACTAGCACAGATACGCAGTATTTT	CASILPETSTDTQYF	TRBV19	TRBJ2-3	few	NA
TGCAGTGCAAGACCCACCTTTAAAATGGGGAATTCACCCCTCCACTTT	CSARPTFKMGNSPLHF	TRBV20-1	TRBJ1-6	NA	NA
TGTGCCAGCCGACAGGACAGCACATATTCTTATCAGCCCCAGCATTTT	CASRQDSTYSYQPQHF	TRBV27	TRBJ1-5	NA	NA
TGTGCCAGCAGCTCGCAAACAGGGGCCCAAGAGACCCAGTACTTC	CASSSQTGAQETQYF	TRBV6-6	TRBJ2-5	once	TRBD1
TGTGCCACCAGCAGAGGGGCGGCGGACCCAACTGAAGCTTTCTTT	CATSRGAADPTEAFF	TRBV15	TRBJ1-1	many	NA
TGTGCCAGCCGAACTACAGGGCAGGGTGGCCACGAGCAGTACTTC	CASRTTGQGGHEQYF	TRBV6-6	TRBJ2-7	few	NA
TGCAGTGCTATTCCCCGGTTGAGCACTGAAGCTTTCTTT	CSAIPRLSTEAFF	TRBV20-1	TRBJ1-1	NA	NA
TGTGCCAGTAGTTTAGAGGTGGGGCCCTACGAGCAGTACTTC	CASSLEVGPYEQYF	TRBV19	TRBJ2-7	NA	NA
TGTGCCAGCAGCGCAAGTTCACTCGGGGACTATGGCTACACCTTC	CASSASSLGDYGYTF	TRBV11-2	TRBJ1-2	NA	NA
TGTGCCAGGGGGGCTACGAATCGGAACACTGAAGCTTTCTTT	CARGATNRNTEAFF	TRBV2	TRBJ1-1	NA	NA
TGTGCCAGCAGCGTCGCACAGGGGGCGGACATTCAGTACTTC	CASSVAQGADIQYF	TRBV7-3	TRBJ2-4	once	TRBD1
TGTGCCAGCAGCGCCAAACTAGCGGGAGCCTACAATGAGCAGTTCTTC	CASSAKLAGAYNEQFF	TRBV7-3	TRBJ2-1	NA	TRBD2
TGTGCCAGCAGCCAAGGCGCGGGAGGGATCTCCTACGAGCAGTACTTC	CASSQGAGGISYEQYF	TRBV14	TRBJ2-7	NA	TRBD2
TGCAGTGCTCAGCTGGGACTAGCGGGAGGAGACAATGAGCAGTTCTTC	CSAQLGLAGGDNEQFF	TRBV20-1	TRBJ2-1	NA	TRBD2
TGTGCCAGCAGCTTAGACCATACAGGGTACTATGGCTACACCTTC	CASSLDHTGYYGYTF	TRBV7-2	TRBJ1-2	few	NA
TGTGCCAGCAGCTCGGGTCCTGAGGCCTACGAGCAGTACTTC	CASSSGPEAYEQYF	TRBV2	TRBJ2-7	NA	NA
TGCGCCAGCAGCCCTGTCCCGGGACTAGCGGGAGGGCACGACACAGATACGCAGTATTTT	CASSPVPGLAGGHDTDTQYF	TRBV4-1	TRBJ2-3	NA	TRBD2
TGTGCCAGCAGCCCCGGGACCCAGGCAGATACGCAGTATTTT	CASSPGTQADTQYF	TRBV7-2	TRBJ2-3	NA	NA
TGTGCCATCAGTGGACTATTCCAAGAGACCCAGTACTTC	CAISGLFQETQYF	TRBV10-3	TRBJ2-5	few	NA
TGTGCCAGCAGCGTCGGACAGTCGACCTACGAGCAGTACTTC	CASSVGQSTYEQYF	TRBV7-2	TRBJ2-7	many	NA
TGCAGTGCTAGGGGGCGCGTAACAGATACGCAGTATTTT	CSARGRVTDTQYF	TRBV20-1	TRBJ2-3	NA	NA
TGTGCCACCAGCAGGCGCGGGGTTCCCGAGCAGTTCTTC	CATSRRGVPEQFF	TRBV15	TRBJ2-1	NA	NA
TGTGCCATCAGTGAGTGGTCGCAGGGAGCTATCTATGGCTACGCCTTC	CAISEWSQGAIYGYAF	TRBV25-1	TRBJ1-2	NA	NA
TGTGCCAGCAGGGAGAGGACAATTAATTCACCCCTCCACTTT	CASRERTINSPLHF	TRBV27	TRBJ1-6	NA	NA